This record looks at one TCR beta chain sequence and its context. Each participant's cohort was designated according to participant-reported clinical history. Recovery among Cohort 3 donors was established by two negative PCRs, clearance, or symptom resolution. Data came from immunoSEQ multiplex PCR; TCRdb stores just in-frame clones and leaves some out. The sample records 300,000 to 400,000 clones, 88% being singletons. The sample originates from a study of blood T cell repertoires in COVID-19. Study-level information: Samples came from the United States, Italy and Spain, spanning acute and convalescent COVID-19. PBMCs, B-cell-depleted T cells, or T cells provided the cDNA or gDNA that made up the material.

V gave up 6 bases and J gave up 5 bases, with 10 bases separating them. There are 12 residues in the CDR3. Germline V CDR1 and CDR2: SNHLY, FYNNEI. The genes are TRBV2 and TRBJ1-1; D not certain. The clonotype originates from a woman younger than 30 who had recovered from COVID-19. Sequenced material: PBMCs or T cells enriched from blood (not recorded which). CDR3 sequence reads: CASRAPTTEAFF. For the CDR3, the DNA is TGTGCCAGCAGGGCACCCACAACTGAAGCTTTCTTT.